What follows describes a single T cell receptor beta chain. The sample is drawn from a study of T-cell reconstitution after alpha-beta-depleted transplantation in children. This CDR3 has 18 residues. J lost 2 bases, V lost 6 bases, and 18 bases had no gene match. CDR1 DFQATT and CDR2 SNEGSKA come from the germline V gene (reference sequence). Construction of the TCRbeta library involved unique molecular identifiers. TCRdb called the PCR reads again in MiXCR, with one record for every CDR3 protein. The sample lists almost 400,000 distinct CDR3 sequences; roughly 22% were seen once. V and J are TRBV20-1 and TRBJ2-4; 8 positions agree with TRBD2. The origin of this receptor is a human donor who donated a stem cell graft to a child with acute myeloid leukemia. Sequencing used PBMCs from the stem cell graft donor, obtained from the stem cell graft. CDR3 in amino acids: CSAGDLISGSASKNIQYF. CDR3 nucleotide sequence: TGCAGTGCCGGAGATCTCATCAGCGGGAGTGCATCCAAAAACATTCAGTACTTC.